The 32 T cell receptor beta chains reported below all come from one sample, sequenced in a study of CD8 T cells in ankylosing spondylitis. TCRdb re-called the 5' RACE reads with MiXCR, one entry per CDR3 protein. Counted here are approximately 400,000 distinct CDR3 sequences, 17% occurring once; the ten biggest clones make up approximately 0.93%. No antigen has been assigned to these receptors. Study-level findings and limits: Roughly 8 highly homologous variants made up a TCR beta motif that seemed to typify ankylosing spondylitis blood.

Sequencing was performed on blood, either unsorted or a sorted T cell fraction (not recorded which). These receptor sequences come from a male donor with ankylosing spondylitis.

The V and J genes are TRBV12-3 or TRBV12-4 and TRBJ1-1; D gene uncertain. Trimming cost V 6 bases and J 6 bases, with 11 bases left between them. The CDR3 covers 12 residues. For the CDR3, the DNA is TGTGCCAGCAGCCTGACCTCTTCTGAAGCTTTCTTT. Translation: CASSLTSSEAFF.

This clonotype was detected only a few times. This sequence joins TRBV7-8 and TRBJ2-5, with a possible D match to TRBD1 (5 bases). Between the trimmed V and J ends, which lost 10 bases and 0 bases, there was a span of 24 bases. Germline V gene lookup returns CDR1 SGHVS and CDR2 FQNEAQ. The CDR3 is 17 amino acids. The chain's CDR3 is CATSPPDPTVNQETQYF. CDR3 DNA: TGTGCCACGAGCCCCCCCGATCCGACAGTTAACCAAGAGACCCAGTACTTC.

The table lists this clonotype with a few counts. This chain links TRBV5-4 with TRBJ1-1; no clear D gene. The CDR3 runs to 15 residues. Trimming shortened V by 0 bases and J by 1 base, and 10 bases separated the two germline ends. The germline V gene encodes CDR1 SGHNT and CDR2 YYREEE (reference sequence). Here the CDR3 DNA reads TGTGCCAGCAGCTTGGAATTGGAGGAGAACACTGAAGCTTTCTTT. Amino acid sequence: CASSLELEENTEAFF.

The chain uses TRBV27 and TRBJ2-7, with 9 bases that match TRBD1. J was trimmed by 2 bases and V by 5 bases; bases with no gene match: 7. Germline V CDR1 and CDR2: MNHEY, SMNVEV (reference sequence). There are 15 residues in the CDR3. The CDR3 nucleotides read TGTGCCAGCAGTCGGACAGGGGAAGGTACCTACGAGCAGTACTTC. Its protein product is CASSRTGEGTYEQYF.

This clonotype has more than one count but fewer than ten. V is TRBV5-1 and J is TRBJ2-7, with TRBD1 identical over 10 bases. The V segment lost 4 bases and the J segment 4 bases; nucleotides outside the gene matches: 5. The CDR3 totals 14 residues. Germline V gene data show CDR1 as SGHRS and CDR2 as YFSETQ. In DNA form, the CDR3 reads TGCGCCAGCAGCACGGGACAGGGGAGGTACGAGCAGTACTTC. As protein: CASSTGQGRYEQYF.

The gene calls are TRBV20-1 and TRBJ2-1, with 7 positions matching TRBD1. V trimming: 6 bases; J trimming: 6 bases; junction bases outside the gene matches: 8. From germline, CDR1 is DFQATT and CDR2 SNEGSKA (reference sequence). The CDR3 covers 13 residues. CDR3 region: CSAPWQGVNEQFF. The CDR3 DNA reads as TGCAGTGCCCCATGGCAGGGGGTCAATGAGCAGTTCTTC.

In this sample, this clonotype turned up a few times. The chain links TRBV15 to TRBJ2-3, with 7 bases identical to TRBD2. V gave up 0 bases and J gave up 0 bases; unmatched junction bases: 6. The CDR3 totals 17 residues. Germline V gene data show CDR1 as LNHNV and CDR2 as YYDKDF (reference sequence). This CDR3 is CATSRDSGGSSTDTQYF. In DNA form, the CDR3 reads TGTGCCACCAGCAGAGATTCGGGCGGGAGTAGCACAGATACGCAGTATTTT.

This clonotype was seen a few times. The CDR3 bases are TGCAGTGCTGCACCCGGGGGGGAAGAGACCCAGTACTTC. It codes for CSAAPGGEETQYF. The chain employs TRBV20-1 and TRBJ2-5; 8 nucleotides align to TRBD2. The CDR3 runs to 13 residues. V gave up 5 bases and J gave up 3 bases; unmatched junction bases: 5. Looked up from germline, CDR1 is DFQATT and CDR2 is SNEGSKA (reference sequence).

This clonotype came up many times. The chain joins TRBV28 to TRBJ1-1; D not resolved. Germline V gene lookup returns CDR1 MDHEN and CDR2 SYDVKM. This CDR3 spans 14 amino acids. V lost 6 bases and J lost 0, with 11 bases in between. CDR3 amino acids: CASSRSTLNTEAFF. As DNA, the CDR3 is TGTGCCAGCAGCCGCTCTACATTGAACACTGAAGCTTTCTTT.

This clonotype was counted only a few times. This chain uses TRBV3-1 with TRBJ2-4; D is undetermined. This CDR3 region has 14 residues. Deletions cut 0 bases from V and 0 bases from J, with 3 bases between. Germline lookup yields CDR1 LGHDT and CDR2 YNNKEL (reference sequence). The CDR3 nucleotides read TGTGCCAGCAGCCAAGAAGGAGCCAAAAACATTCAGTACTTC. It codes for CASSQEGAKNIQYF.

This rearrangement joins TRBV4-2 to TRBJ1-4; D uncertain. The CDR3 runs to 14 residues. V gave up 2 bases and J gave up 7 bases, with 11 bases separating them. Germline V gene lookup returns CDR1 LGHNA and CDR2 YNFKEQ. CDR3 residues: CASSQSGTPEKLFF. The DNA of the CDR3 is TGTGCCAGCAGCCAATCGGGAACGCCTGAAAAACTGTTTTTT.

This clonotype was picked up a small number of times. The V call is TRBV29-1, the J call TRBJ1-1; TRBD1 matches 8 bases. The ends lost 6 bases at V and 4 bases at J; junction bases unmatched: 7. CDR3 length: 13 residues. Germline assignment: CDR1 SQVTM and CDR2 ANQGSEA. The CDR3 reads CSVKQGGSTEAFF. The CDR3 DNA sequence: TGCAGCGTAAAACAGGGGGGGAGCACTGAAGCTTTCTTT.

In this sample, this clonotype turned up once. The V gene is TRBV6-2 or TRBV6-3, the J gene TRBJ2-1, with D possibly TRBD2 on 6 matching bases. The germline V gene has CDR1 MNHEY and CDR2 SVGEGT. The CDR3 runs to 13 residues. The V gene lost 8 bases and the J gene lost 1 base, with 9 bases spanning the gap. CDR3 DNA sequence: TGTGCCAGCGGGAGGCAGTCCTACAATGAGCAGTTCTTC. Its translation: CASGRQSYNEQFF.

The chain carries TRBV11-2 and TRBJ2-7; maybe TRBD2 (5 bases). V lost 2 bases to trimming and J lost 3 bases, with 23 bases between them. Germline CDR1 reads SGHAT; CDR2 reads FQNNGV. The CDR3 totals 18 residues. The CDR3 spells CASSLMFGVSVNNYEQYF. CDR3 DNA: TGTGCCAGCAGCTTAATGTTCGGGGTATCGGTGAATAACTACGAGCAGTACTTC.

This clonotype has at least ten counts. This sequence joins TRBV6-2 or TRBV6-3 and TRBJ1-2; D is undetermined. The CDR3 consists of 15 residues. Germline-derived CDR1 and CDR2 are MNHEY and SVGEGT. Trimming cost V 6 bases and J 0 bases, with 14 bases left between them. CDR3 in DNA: TGTGCCAGCAGATCGAGCGAGATAACTAACTATGGCTACACCTTC. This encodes CASRSSEITNYGYTF.

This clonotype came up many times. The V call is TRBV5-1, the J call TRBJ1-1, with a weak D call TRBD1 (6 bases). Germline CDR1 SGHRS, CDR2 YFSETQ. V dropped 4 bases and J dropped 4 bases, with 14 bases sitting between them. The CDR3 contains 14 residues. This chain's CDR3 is CASSVQGRSTEAFF. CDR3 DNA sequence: TGCGCCAGCAGCGTACAGGGCCGAAGCACTGAAGCTTTCTTT.

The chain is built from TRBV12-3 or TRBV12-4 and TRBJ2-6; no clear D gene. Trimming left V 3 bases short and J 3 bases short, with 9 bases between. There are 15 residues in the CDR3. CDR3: CASSFLRGGANVLTF. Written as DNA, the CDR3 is TGTGCCAGCAGTTTTCTCCGTGGTGGGGCCAACGTCCTGACTTTC.

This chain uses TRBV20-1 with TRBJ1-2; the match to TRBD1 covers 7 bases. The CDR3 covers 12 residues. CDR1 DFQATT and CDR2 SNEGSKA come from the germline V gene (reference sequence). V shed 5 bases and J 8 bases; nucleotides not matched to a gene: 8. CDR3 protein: CSAAEGARGYTF. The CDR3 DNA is TGCAGTGCTGCCGAGGGGGCGCGGGGCTACACCTTC.

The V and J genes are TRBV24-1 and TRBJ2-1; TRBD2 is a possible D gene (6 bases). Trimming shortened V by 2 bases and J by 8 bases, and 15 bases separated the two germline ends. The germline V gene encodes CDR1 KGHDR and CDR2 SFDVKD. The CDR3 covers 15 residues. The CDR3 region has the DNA TGTGCCACCAGTGATTCGGGACTGGCGAACGATGAGCAGTTCTTC. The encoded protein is CATSDSGLANDEQFF.

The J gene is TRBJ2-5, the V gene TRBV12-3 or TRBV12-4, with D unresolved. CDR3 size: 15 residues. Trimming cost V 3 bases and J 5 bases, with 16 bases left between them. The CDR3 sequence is CASSFSQDFAETQYF. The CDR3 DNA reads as TGTGCCAGCAGTTTTTCTCAGGATTTTGCGGAGACCCAGTACTTC.

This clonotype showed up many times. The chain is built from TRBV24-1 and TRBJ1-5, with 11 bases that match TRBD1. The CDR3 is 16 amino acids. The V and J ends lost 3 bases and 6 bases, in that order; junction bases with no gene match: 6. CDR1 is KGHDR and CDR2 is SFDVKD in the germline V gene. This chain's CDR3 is CATSDADRGRGQPQHF. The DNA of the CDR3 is TGTGCCACCAGTGATGCGGACAGGGGGCGAGGTCAGCCCCAGCATTTT.

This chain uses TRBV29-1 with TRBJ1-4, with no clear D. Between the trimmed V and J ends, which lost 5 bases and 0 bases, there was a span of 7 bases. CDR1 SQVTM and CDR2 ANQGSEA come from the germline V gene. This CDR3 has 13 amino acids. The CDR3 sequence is CSVLVATNEKLFF. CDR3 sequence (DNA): TGCAGCGTTTTAGTAGCAACTAATGAAAAACTGTTTTTT.

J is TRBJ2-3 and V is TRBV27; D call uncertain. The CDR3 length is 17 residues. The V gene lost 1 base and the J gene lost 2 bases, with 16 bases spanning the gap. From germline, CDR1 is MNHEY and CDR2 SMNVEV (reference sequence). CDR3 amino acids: CASSLFASQPTTDTQYF. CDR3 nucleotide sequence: TGTGCCAGCAGTTTATTTGCCTCACAACCGACCACAGATACGCAGTATTTT.

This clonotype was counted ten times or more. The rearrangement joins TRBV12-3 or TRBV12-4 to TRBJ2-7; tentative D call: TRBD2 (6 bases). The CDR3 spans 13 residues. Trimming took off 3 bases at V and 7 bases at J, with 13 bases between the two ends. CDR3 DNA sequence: TGTGCCAGCAGTTTTCGACGCGGGAAGGAGCAGTACTTC. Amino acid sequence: CASSFRRGKEQYF.

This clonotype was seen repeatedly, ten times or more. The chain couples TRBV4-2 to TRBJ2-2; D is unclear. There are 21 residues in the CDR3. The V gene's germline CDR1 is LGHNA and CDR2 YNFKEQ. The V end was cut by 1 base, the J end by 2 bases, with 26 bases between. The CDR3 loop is CASSQVGLVLRPISNTGELFF. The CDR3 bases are TGTGCCAGCAGCCAAGTAGGATTAGTCCTGAGGCCGATTTCTAACACCGGGGAGCTGTTTTTT.

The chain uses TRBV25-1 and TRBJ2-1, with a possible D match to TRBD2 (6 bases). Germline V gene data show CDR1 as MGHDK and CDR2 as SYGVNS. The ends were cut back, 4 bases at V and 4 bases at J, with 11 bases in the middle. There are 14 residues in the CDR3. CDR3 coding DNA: TGTGCCAGCAGTGGAACCGGGAGATACAATGAGCAGTTCTTC. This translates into CASSGTGRYNEQFF.

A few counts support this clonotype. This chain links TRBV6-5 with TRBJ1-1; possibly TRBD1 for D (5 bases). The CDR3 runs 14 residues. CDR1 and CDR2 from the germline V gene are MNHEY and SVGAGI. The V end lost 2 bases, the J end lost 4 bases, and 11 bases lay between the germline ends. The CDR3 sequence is CASSYGREGTEAFF. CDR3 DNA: TGTGCCAGCAGTTACGGCAGGGAGGGCACTGAAGCTTTCTTT.

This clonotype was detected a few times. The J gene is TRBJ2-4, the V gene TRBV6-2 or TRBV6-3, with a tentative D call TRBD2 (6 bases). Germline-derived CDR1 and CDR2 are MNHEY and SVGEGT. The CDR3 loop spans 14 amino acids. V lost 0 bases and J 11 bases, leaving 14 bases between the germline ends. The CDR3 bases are TGTGCCAGCAGTTACTCCGGACGGGGGATGTTTCAGTACTTC. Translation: CASSYSGRGMFQYF.

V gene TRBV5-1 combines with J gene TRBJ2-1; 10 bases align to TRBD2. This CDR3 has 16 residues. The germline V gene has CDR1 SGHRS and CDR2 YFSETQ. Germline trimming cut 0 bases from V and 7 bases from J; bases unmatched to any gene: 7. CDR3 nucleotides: TGCGCCAGCAGCTTGGCTGGGGCTAGCGGGGGAAATGAGCAGTTCTTC. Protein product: CASSLAGASGGNEQFF. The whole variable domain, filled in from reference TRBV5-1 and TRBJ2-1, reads KAGVTQTPRYLIKTRGQQVTLSCSPISGHRSVSWYQQTPGQGLQFLFEYFSETQRNKGNFPGRFSGRQFSNSRSEMNVSTLELGDSALYLCASSLAGASGGNEQFFGPGTRLTVL.

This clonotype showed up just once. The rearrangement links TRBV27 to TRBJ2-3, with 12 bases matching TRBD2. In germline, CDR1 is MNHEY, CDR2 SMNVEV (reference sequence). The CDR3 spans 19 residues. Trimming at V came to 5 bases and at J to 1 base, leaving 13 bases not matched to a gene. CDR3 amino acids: CASSPLPSGLAGRTDTQYF. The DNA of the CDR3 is TGTGCCAGCAGTCCCCTCCCATCGGGACTAGCGGGTCGCACAGATACGCAGTATTTT.

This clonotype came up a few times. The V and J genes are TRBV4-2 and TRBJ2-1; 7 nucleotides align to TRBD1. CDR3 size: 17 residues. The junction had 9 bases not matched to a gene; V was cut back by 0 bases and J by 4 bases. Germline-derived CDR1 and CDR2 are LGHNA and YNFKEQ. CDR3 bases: TGTGCCAGCAGCCAAGAGTCTCAGACAGGGAGTTACAATGAGCAGTTCTTC. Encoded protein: CASSQESQTGSYNEQFF.

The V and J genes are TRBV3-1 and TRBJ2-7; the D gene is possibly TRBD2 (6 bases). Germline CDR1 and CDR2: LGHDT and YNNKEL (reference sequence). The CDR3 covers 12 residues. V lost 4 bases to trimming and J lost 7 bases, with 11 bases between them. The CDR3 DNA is TGTGCCAGCAGCCCGGGAGCGTGGGAGCAGTACTTC. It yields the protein CASSPGAWEQYF.